One and the same sample provided the 30 T cell receptor beta chains below, sequenced in a study of CD8+ T cells in alopecia areata (dated by TCRdb to 2016 to 2019). Libraries were constructed by the immunoSEQ multiplex PCR assay. RNA was extracted from all samples and reverse transcribed into cDNA, which served as template for TCR sequencing. What TCRdb holds here is the immuneACCESS table cut down to in-frame rearrangements. Part of the clones is not present; checked against another copy, under half of the missing clones reflect an unresolved V gene, and the others are unexplained. Within this sample are about 97,000 clones, with 41% of them counted one time only. The ten largest clones take up approximately 1.2% of the sample. The sequencing sample was made of CD4+ T cells sorted from blood. All receptors derive from a human donor with alopecia areata.

The V gene is TRBV4-1, the J gene TRBJ2-7; D may be TRBD2 (7 bases). CDR1 is MGHRA and CDR2 is YSYEKL in the germline V gene. The germline V and J ends were trimmed by 3 bases and 2 bases, with 11 bases remaining between them. CDR3 size: 14 residues. CDR3 DNA: TGCGCCAGCAGCCAGACAGGACTAGCCTACGAGCAGTACTTC. Amino acids: CASSQTGLAYEQYF.

This chain uses TRBV6-1 with TRBJ1-5; D remains unclear. CDR1 is MNHNS, CDR2 SASEGT, per germline. The CDR3 runs to 13 residues. The V and J ends lost 8 bases and 1 base respectively, with 9 bases between them. CDR3 nucleotides: TGTGCCAGCGCACAGCGGAGCAATCAGCCCCAGCATTTT. Its protein product is CASAQRSNQPQHF.

V gene TRBV5-4 combines with J gene TRBJ2-3; 10 bases are a match to TRBD1. J gave up 3 bases and V 4 bases, and 8 bases lay outside the gene matches. Germline loops: CDR1 SGHNT, CDR2 YYREEE (reference sequence). The CDR3 has 16 residues. The CDR3 reads CASSPPRTGGTDTQYF. CDR3 sequence (DNA): TGTGCCAGCAGCCCGCCCCGGACAGGGGGGACAGATACGCAGTATTTT. The full variable domain, its missing parts supplied by reference TRBV5-4 and TRBJ2-3, is ETGVTQSPTHLIKTRGQQVTLRCSSQSGHNTVSWYQQALGQGPQFIFQYYREEENGRGNFPPRFSGLQFPNYSSELNVNALELDDSALYLCASSPPRTGGTDTQYFGPGTRLTVL.

This clone was seen more than once but under ten times. This sequence joins TRBV30 and TRBJ2-1; TRBD1 might be the D (6 bases). The CDR3 has 15 amino acids. V dropped 2 bases and J dropped 4 bases, with 15 bases sitting between them. From germline, CDR1 is GTSNPN and CDR2 SVGIG (reference sequence). The DNA for the CDR3 is TGTGCCTGGAGTCCCAGGGGTGGGCAGTACAATGAGCAGTTCTTC. Translating gives CAWSPRGGQYNEQFF.

The chain is built from TRBV25-1 and TRBJ2-7; 8 nucleotides match TRBD1. The CDR3 is 15 amino acids. Germline lookup yields CDR1 MGHDK and CDR2 SYGVNS. J was trimmed by 4 bases and V by 7 bases; bases with no gene match: 12. The CDR3 sequence: CASNQFGTGLYEQYF. The CDR3 nucleotides are TGTGCCAGCAACCAATTCGGGACAGGATTGTACGAGCAGTACTTC.

V is TRBV30 and J is TRBJ2-5; D unresolved. CDR1 and CDR2 from the germline V gene are GTSNPN and SVGIG (reference sequence). This CDR3 is 10 amino acids long. Deletions cut 3 bases from V and 5 bases from J, with 4 bases between. This CDR3 reads CAWRKETQYF. The CDR3 DNA reads TGTGCCTGGAGGAAGGAGACCCAGTACTTC. The whole variable domain, filled in from reference TRBV30 and TRBJ2-5, reads SQTIHQWPATLVQPVGSPLSLECTVEGTSNPNLYWYRQAAGRGLQLLFYSVGIGQISSEVPQNLSASRPQDRQFILSSKKLLLSDSGFYLCAWRKETQYFGPGTRLLVL.

This clone was seen a handful of times. The V call is TRBV28, the J call TRBJ2-7; TRBD2 matches at 11 bases. V lost 3 bases and J lost 3; bases outside the gene matches: 4. Germline CDR1 reads MDHEN; CDR2 reads SYDVKM. The length of the CDR3 is 15 residues. The CDR3: CASSLSLAGDYEQYF. The CDR3 DNA sequence: TGTGCCAGCAGTTTGTCACTAGCGGGAGACTACGAGCAGTACTTC.

This rearrangement joins TRBV11-2 to TRBJ2-5; tentative D call: TRBD1 (8 bases). Trimming removed 5 bases at V and 4 bases at J, with 20 bases between. The CDR3 covers 16 residues. The germline V gene has CDR1 SGHAT and CDR2 FQNNGV. CDR3 bases: TGTGCCAGCAGCCGCACTGTGGACAGGGAGGGAGAGACCCAGTACTTC. It translates to CASSRTVDREGETQYF. The complete variable domain, with remaining parts taken from reference TRBV11-2 and TRBJ2-5, reads EAGVAQSPRYKIIEKRQSVAFWCNPISGHATLYWYQQILGQGPKLLIQFQNNGVVDDSQLPKDRFSAERLKGVDSTLKIQPAKLEDSAVYLCASSRTVDREGETQYFGPGTRLLVL.

The gene calls are TRBV28 and TRBJ2-1; D perhaps matches TRBD2 (6 bases). Germline V gene sequence: CDR1 MDHEN, CDR2 SYDVKM. This CDR3 has 14 residues. The V gene lost 8 bases and the J gene lost 0 bases, with 11 bases spanning the gap. In DNA, the CDR3 is TGTGCCAGCGGGACTCCTCACTCCTACAATGAGCAGTTCTTC. Translated: CASGTPHSYNEQFF.

This clone was picked up a small number of times. The rearrangement links TRBV5-1 to TRBJ2-7; possible D gene TRBD1, 5 bases. CDR3 length: 13 residues. Trimming pared 0 bases from V and 5 bases from J, leaving 9 bases between. The germline V gene has CDR1 SGHRS and CDR2 YFSETQ. Here the CDR3 DNA reads TGCGCCAGCAGCTTGGGGCGCAGGGACGAGCAGTACTTC. Amino acid sequence: CASSLGRRDEQYF.

This sequence joins TRBV9 and TRBJ2-2; D uncertain. Trimming left V 0 bases short and J 2 bases short, with 5 bases between. The CDR3 runs to 14 residues. Germline V gene lookup returns CDR1 SGDLS and CDR2 YYNGEE. CDR3 bases: TGTGCCAGCAGCGTAGTGGGTAACACCGGGGAGCTGTTTTTT. This gives the protein CASSVVGNTGELFF.

This clone has just a few counts. This rearrangement joins TRBV23-1 to TRBJ1-1; 7 bases align to TRBD1. TRBV23-1 is designated an ORF whose function remains uncertain. With 5 bases clipped from V and 4 bases from J, the junction kept 4 bases outside the gene matches. The CDR3 runs to 13 residues. CDR3 in DNA: TGCGCCAGCAGTAAGACAGGGAGCACTGAAGCTTTCTTT. Its translation is CASSKTGSTEAFF.

The CDR3 loop is CASSSGLGETQYF. CDR3 in DNA: TGTGCCAGCTCATCCGGTTTGGGGGAGACCCAGTACTTC. The chain recombines TRBV18 with TRBJ2-5; no clear D. Germline values: CDR1 KGHSH, CDR2 LQKENI. The V end lost 5 bases, the J end lost 5 bases, and 12 bases lay between the germline ends. The CDR3 totals 13 residues.

The CDR3 DNA reads as TGTGCCTGGGCCGGGGACAGGGGACACACTGAAGCTTTCTTT. Translated, it gives CAWAGDRGHTEAFF. The J gene is TRBJ1-1, the V gene TRBV30, with TRBD1 matching 10 bases. The germline V gene encodes CDR1 GTSNPN and CDR2 SVGIG (reference sequence). J lost 3 bases, V lost 5 bases, and 6 bases had no gene match. This CDR3 comprises 14 residues. The full variable domain, in which reference TRBV30 and TRBJ1-1 provide the parts outside the CDR3, is SQTIHQWPATLVQPVGSPLSLECTVEGTSNPNLYWYRQAAGRGLQLLFYSVGIGQISSEVPQNLSASRPQDRQFILSSKKLLLSDSGFYLCAWAGDRGHTEAFFGQGTRLTVV.

V is TRBV6-5 and J is TRBJ1-4; 7 bases agree with TRBD1. Losses at the gene ends were 4 bases for V and 4 bases for J; bases not matched to a gene: 3. Germline V gene lookup returns CDR1 MNHEY and CDR2 SVGAGI. This CDR3 region has 14 residues. Written as DNA, the CDR3 is TGTGCCAGCAGTTGGGGACAGTATAATGAAAAACTGTTTTTT. Translated, it gives CASSWGQYNEKLFF.

The chain uses TRBV30 and TRBJ1-5, with unresolved D. The CDR3 sequence is 13 residues long. The germline V gene encodes CDR1 GTSNPN and CDR2 SVGIG (reference sequence). Trimming pared 2 bases from V and 4 bases from J, leaving 9 bases between. This CDR3 reads CAWSFGENQPQHF. In DNA, the CDR3 is TGTGCCTGGAGTTTTGGGGAGAATCAGCCCCAGCATTTT.

This clone was seen more than once but under ten times. CDR3 bases: TGTGCCAGCTCACCCCGCCACACAGATACGCAGTATTTT. It is translated as CASSPRHTDTQYF. The gene calls are TRBV18 and TRBJ2-3, with D uncertain. V lost 3 bases and J 2 bases, leaving 6 bases between the germline ends. The CDR3 loop spans 13 amino acids. Germline CDR1 and CDR2: KGHSH and LQKENI.

This chain uses TRBV7-2 with TRBJ2-7; D unclear. Trimming cost V 5 bases and J 4 bases, with 9 bases left between them. Germline loops: CDR1 SGHTA, CDR2 FQGNSA. This CDR3 contains 12 residues. DNA for the CDR3: TGTGCCAGCAGCCTACAGCTTTACGAGCAGTACTTC. Its translation is CASSLQLYEQYF.

The DNA of the CDR3 is TGTGCCTGGAGTACCCCAACAGATACGCAGTATTTT. Its translation: CAWSTPTDTQYF. The chain couples TRBV30 to TRBJ2-3; no clear D gene. This CDR3 region has 12 residues. From germline, CDR1 is GTSNPN and CDR2 SVGIG (reference sequence). Between the trimmed V and J ends, which lost 2 bases and 3 bases, there was a span of 6 bases.

This chain uses TRBV5-6 with TRBJ2-3; D gene unclear. Germline assignment: CDR1 SGHDT and CDR2 YYEEEE. There are 11 residues in the CDR3. Trimming stripped 3 bases from V and 2 bases from J, with 1 base between. CDR3 in DNA: TGTGCCAGCAGCTACACAGATACGCAGTATTTT. Translating it yields CASSYTDTQYF.

The chain combines TRBV29-1 with TRBJ2-7, with 10 bases that match TRBD2. The CDR3 runs 15 residues. With 0 bases clipped from V and 7 bases from J, the junction kept 9 bases outside the gene matches. The germline V gene has CDR1 SQVTM and CDR2 ANQGSEA. CDR3 nucleotide sequence: TGCAGCGTTGAAGATCTAACTAGCGGGGAGTATGAGCAGTACTTC. Translating it yields CSVEDLTSGEYEQYF.

The V gene is TRBV5-1, the J gene TRBJ1-6, with TRBD1 as a possible D gene (5 bases). V was trimmed by 5 bases and J by 5 bases, leaving 14 bases between them. This CDR3 spans 15 amino acids. Germline V CDR1 and CDR2: SGHRS, YFSETQ. The CDR3 is CASRRGGTDNSPLHF. The CDR3 DNA sequence: TGCGCCAGCAGAAGAGGCGGGACGGATAATTCACCCCTCCACTTT. Full variable domain (missing parts from reference TRBV5-1 and TRBJ1-6): KAGVTQTPRYLIKTRGQQVTLSCSPISGHRSVSWYQQTPGQGLQFLFEYFSETQRNKGNFPGRFSGRQFSNSRSEMNVSTLELGDSALYLCASRRGGTDNSPLHFGNGTRLTVT.

This clone was observed at least ten times. The chain links TRBV7-3 to TRBJ1-1, with D possibly being TRBD1 (6 bases). The length of the CDR3 is 14 residues. The germline V and J ends were trimmed by 6 bases and 5 bases, with 16 bases remaining between them. Germline V CDR1 and CDR2: SGHTA, FQGTGA. As DNA, the CDR3 is TGTGCCAGCAGTAGGACGGCAGGGGTAACTGAAGCTTTCTTT. Translation gives CASSRTAGVTEAFF.

The rearrangement uses TRBV25-1 and TRBJ2-7; possible D gene TRBD2, 6 bases. Germline assignment: CDR1 MGHDK and CDR2 SYGVNS. CDR3 length: 13 residues. V was cut by 6 bases and J by 6 bases, with 15 bases left in between. CDR3 nucleotide sequence: TGTGCCAGCAGCGGGACTCCCTCGGGCGAGCAGTACTTC. Its translation: CASSGTPSGEQYF.

This clone was seen a handful of times. This rearrangement joins TRBV29-1 to TRBJ2-1; D remains unclear. The germline V gene has CDR1 SQVTM and CDR2 ANQGSEA. The length of the CDR3 is 13 residues. The ends were cut back, 7 bases at V and 1 base at J, with 11 bases in the middle. The CDR3 DNA follows: TGCAGCGAGGGCGATAGGTCCTACAATGAGCAGTTCTTC. Protein sequence: CSEGDRSYNEQFF.

Here the CDR3 DNA reads TGCAGTGCTAGATCGAGTGGGACCCAGTACTTC. Translated, it gives CSARSSGTQYF. This rearrangement joins TRBV20-1 to TRBJ2-5; D is undetermined. Looked up from germline, CDR1 is DFQATT and CDR2 is SNEGSKA (reference sequence). The germline V and J ends were trimmed by 2 bases and 7 bases, with 8 bases remaining between them. The CDR3 spans 11 residues.

The chain employs TRBV7-8 and TRBJ2-5; D may match TRBD1 or TRBD2 (5 bases each). The CDR3 sequence is 15 residues long. Trimming pared 2 bases from V and 8 bases from J, leaving 18 bases between. Germline lookup yields CDR1 SGHVS and CDR2 FQNEAQ. DNA for the CDR3: TGTGCCAGCAGCTTAACTCGACCGGGGCAAGGTACCCAGTACTTC. Amino acid sequence: CASSLTRPGQGTQYF.

The chain is built from TRBV4-2 and TRBJ2-2; the match to TRBD2 covers 7 bases. The CDR3 has 17 residues. Looked up from germline, CDR1 is LGHNA and CDR2 is YNFKEQ. V was pared by 3 bases and J by 4 bases, with 11 bases of the junction left unmatched. CDR3 coding DNA: TGTGCCAGCAGCCATGACATCCCGGGAGGCATCACCGGGGAGCTGTTTTTT. This codes for CASSHDIPGGITGELFF.

This chain joins TRBV5-6 and TRBJ2-7; D is perhaps TRBD1 or TRBD2 (5 bases each). The CDR3 length is 15 residues. Germline CDR1 is SGHDT and CDR2 is YYEEEE. Trimming left V 5 bases short and J 0 bases short, with 15 bases between. For the CDR3, the DNA is TGTGCCAGCAGTGGGGGACCGGGCCTCTCCTACGAGCAGTACTTC. Translated: CASSGGPGLSYEQYF.

This clone has a handful of counts. The chain's CDR3 is CSVGHYPNNEQFF. The CDR3, as DNA: TGCAGCGTTGGACATTACCCCAACAATGAGCAGTTCTTC. J is TRBJ2-1 and V is TRBV29-1, with D unresolved. CDR3 length equals 13 residues. Germline V gives CDR1 SQVTM, CDR2 ANQGSEA. V gave up 4 bases and J gave up 5 bases, with 12 bases separating them.